A single sample is the source of the 18 T cell receptor beta chains below, sequenced in a study of blood T cell repertoires in COVID-19. Sequencing used immunoSEQ multiplex PCR; TCRdb keeps in-frame clones, though not all of them. The repertoire has 220,000 or so clones, roughly 89% of them found once; the top ten carry approximately 15%. The sample comprised PBMCs or T cells enriched from blood (not recorded which). The receptors stem from a man aged 25 to 40 who had been exposed to COVID-19.

The chain employs TRBV7-8 and TRBJ2-7, with unresolved D. CDR1 is SGHVS and CDR2 is FQNEAQ in the germline V gene. V was pared by 1 base and J by 4 bases, with 5 bases between. The CDR3 consists of 12 residues. As DNA, the CDR3 is TGTGCCAGCAGCTTAGAACAATACGAGCAGTACTTC. This sequence encodes CASSLEQYEQYF.

This clone was detected only once. At one end, the junction sequence differs from germline, possibly due to a read error. The CDR3 sequence is CASSQYRGVLFF. CDR3 coding DNA: TGTGCCAGCAGCCAGTACAGGGGGGTGCTGTTTTTT. This chain links TRBV3-1 (or the pseudogene TRBV3-2) with TRBJ2-2; TRBD1 matches 8 bases. The germline gives CDR1 LGHDT, CDR2 YNNKEL (reference sequence). The CDR3 consists of 12 residues.

This chain joins TRBV4-2 and TRBJ1-1; 8 bases map to TRBD1. The CDR3 is 19 residues long. CDR1 and CDR2 from the germline V gene are LGHNA and YNFKEQ. With V trimmed by 4 bases and J by 0 bases, 16 bases remained unmatched. The CDR3 coding sequence is TGTGCCAGCAGCCCGCAGGGGGCAGGTCCAAATCCTATGAACACTGAAGCTTTCTTT. Protein product: CASSPQGAGPNPMNTEAFF.

The chain employs TRBV19 and TRBJ2-5; 11 nucleotides align to TRBD2. From germline, CDR1 is LNHDA and CDR2 SQIVND (reference sequence). V lost 5 bases and J lost 5; bases outside the gene matches: 7. The CDR3 runs 15 residues. In DNA form, the CDR3 reads TGTGCCAGTAGTCATAGCGGGGGGGCGTCCGAGACCCAGTACTTC. It translates to CASSHSGGASETQYF. Combining the CDR3 with reference TRBV19 and TRBJ2-5 gives the whole variable domain DGGITQSPKYLFRKEGQNVTLSCEQNLNHDAMYWYRQDPGQGLRLIYYSQIVNDFQKGDIAEGYSVSREKKESFPLTVTSAQKNPTAFYLCASSHSGGASETQYFGPGTRLLVL.

This CDR3 is CASSPKGYEQYF. Here the CDR3 DNA reads TGTGCCAGCAGTCCAAAGGGGTACGAGCAGTACTTC. The chain links TRBV27 to TRBJ2-7, with D perhaps TRBD1 (5 bases). This CDR3 spans 12 amino acids. Trimming pared 5 bases from V and 4 bases from J, leaving 9 bases between. The germline CDR1 and CDR2 sequences are MNHEY and SMNVEV (reference sequence).

V usage is TRBV10-1 and J usage is TRBJ1-1, with 7 nucleotides matching TRBD1. Trimming took 6 bases from V and 0 from J; bases not matched to a gene: 1. CDR1 is WNHNN, CDR2 SYGVQD, per germline (reference sequence). The CDR3 consists of 13 residues. Written as DNA, the CDR3 is TGCGCCAGCAGACAGGGGATGAACACTGAAGCTTTCTTT. This translates into CASRQGMNTEAFF.

This chain connects TRBV7-2 to TRBJ1-2; tentatively, D is TRBD1 (6 bases). The CDR3 extends over 14 amino acids. V lost 9 bases and J lost 2, with 16 bases in between. The germline gives CDR1 SGHTA, CDR2 FQGNSA. In DNA, the CDR3 is TGTGCCAGTAGTCGGCTTGGGGGCAACTATGGCTACACCTTC. It is translated as CASSRLGGNYGYTF.

The chain uses TRBV10-1 and TRBJ1-1; 7 bases are a match to TRBD1. The V segment lost 4 bases and the J segment 4 bases; nucleotides outside the gene matches: 3. The length of the CDR3 is 13 residues. Germline CDR1 reads WNHNN; CDR2 reads SYGVQD (reference sequence). In DNA form, the CDR3 reads TGCGCCAGCAGTGGACAGGGATCCACTGAAGCTTTCTTT. This sequence encodes CASSGQGSTEAFF.

The chain joins TRBV10-1 to TRBJ2-5; 7 bases are a match to TRBD2. CDR1 is WNHNN, CDR2 SYGVQD, per germline (reference sequence). V lost 0 bases to trimming and J lost 5 bases; unmatched junction nucleotides: 12. The length of the CDR3 is 17 residues. The CDR3 DNA sequence: TGCGCCAGCAGTGAGTCTCTTGATCGCGGGAGCGGGGAGACCCAGTACTTC. This codes for CASSESLDRGSGETQYF.

The chain joins TRBV18 to TRBJ1-6, with D possibly TRBD1 on 5 matching bases. The CDR3 totals 15 residues. CDR1 is KGHSH, CDR2 LQKENI, per germline. V lost 1 base, J lost 5 bases, and 9 bases lay in between. CDR3 coding DNA: TGTGCCAGCTCACCACTTGGGGCTCATAATTCACCCCTCCACTTT. This translates into CASSPLGAHNSPLHF.

The J gene is TRBJ1-2, the V gene TRBV4-3; 9 positions agree with TRBD1. Germline CDR1 reads LGHNA; CDR2 reads YSLEER. V gave up 1 base and J gave up 5 bases; unmatched junction bases: 2. This CDR3 has 14 residues. CDR3 sequence: CASSQVGQGYGYTF. The CDR3 DNA is TGCGCCAGCAGCCAAGTTGGACAGGGGTATGGCTACACCTTC.

The CDR3 region is CAWSVAETQYF. CDR3 bases: TGTGCCTGGAGTGTGGCAGAGACCCAGTACTTC. The V call is TRBV30, the J call TRBJ2-5; D not certain. The germline gives CDR1 GTSNPN, CDR2 SVGIG (reference sequence). The CDR3 runs 11 residues. Trimming left V 0 bases short and J 4 bases short, with 3 bases between. Drawing the rest from reference TRBV30 and TRBJ2-5, the complete variable domain is SQTIHQWPATLVQPVGSPLSLECTVEGTSNPNLYWYRQAAGRGLQLLFYSVGIGQISSEVPQNLSASRPQDRQFILSSKKLLLSDSGFYLCAWSVAETQYFGPGTRLLVL.

This rearrangement joins TRBV11-3 to TRBJ2-1, with TRBD2 matching 9 bases. The CDR3 has 16 amino acids. Germline loops: CDR1 SGHNT, CDR2 YENEEA. V dropped 3 bases and J dropped 1; count of bases not matched to a gene: 4. The CDR3 region is CASSFGGGVSYNEQFF. CDR3 nucleotides: TGTGCCAGCAGCTTTGGCGGGGGGGTATCCTACAATGAGCAGTTCTTC.

This chain joins TRBV9 and TRBJ1-2, with 8 bases aligning to TRBD1. Germline loops: CDR1 SGDLS, CDR2 YYNGEE. The CDR3 sequence is 14 residues long. With V trimmed by 3 bases and J by 8 bases, 9 bases remained unmatched. Here the CDR3 reads CASSAQTGAIGYTF. CDR3 sequence (DNA): TGTGCCAGCAGCGCCCAGACAGGGGCGATAGGCTACACCTTC.

The gene calls are TRBV5-1 and TRBJ2-5; 8 nucleotides line up with TRBD1. In germline, CDR1 is SGHRS, CDR2 YFSETQ. The V segment lost 3 bases and the J segment 5 bases; nucleotides outside the gene matches: 6. The CDR3 runs 14 residues. CDR3 DNA sequence: TGCGCCAGCAGCTACGACAGGGGATGGGAGACCCAGTACTTC. Residues: CASSYDRGWETQYF.

This clone was seen many times. This CDR3 is CAISPSDDSEQYF. The CDR3, as DNA: TGTGCCATCAGCCCCTCCGATGACTCCGAGCAGTACTTC. The rearrangement uses TRBV10-3 and TRBJ2-7; D not certain. Germline V lookup: CDR1 ENHRY, CDR2 SYGVKD. V was clipped by 6 bases and J by 6 bases, with 15 bases between them. The CDR3 runs to 13 residues.

A note on this clone: A read error may produce the germline difference seen at one junction end. V is TRBV29-1 and J is TRBJ2-3; D is possibly TRBD2 (6 bases). CDR3 length equals 13 residues. Germline V gene lookup returns CDR1 SQVTM and CDR2 ANQGSEA. The CDR3 reads CSAEGGDLDTQYF. DNA for the CDR3: TGCAGCGCTGAAGGCGGGGATTTGGATACGCAGTATTTT.

The V and J genes are TRBV5-1 and TRBJ2-1; 9 bases are a match to TRBD2. Trimming removed 5 bases from V and 3 bases from J; junction bases left unmatched: 6. This CDR3 has 15 amino acids. CDR1 is SGHRS, CDR2 YFSETQ, per germline. The CDR3 coding sequence is TGCGCCAGCAGACTAAGCGGGGGGTTCTACAATGAGCAGTTCTTC. It translates to CASRLSGGFYNEQFF.